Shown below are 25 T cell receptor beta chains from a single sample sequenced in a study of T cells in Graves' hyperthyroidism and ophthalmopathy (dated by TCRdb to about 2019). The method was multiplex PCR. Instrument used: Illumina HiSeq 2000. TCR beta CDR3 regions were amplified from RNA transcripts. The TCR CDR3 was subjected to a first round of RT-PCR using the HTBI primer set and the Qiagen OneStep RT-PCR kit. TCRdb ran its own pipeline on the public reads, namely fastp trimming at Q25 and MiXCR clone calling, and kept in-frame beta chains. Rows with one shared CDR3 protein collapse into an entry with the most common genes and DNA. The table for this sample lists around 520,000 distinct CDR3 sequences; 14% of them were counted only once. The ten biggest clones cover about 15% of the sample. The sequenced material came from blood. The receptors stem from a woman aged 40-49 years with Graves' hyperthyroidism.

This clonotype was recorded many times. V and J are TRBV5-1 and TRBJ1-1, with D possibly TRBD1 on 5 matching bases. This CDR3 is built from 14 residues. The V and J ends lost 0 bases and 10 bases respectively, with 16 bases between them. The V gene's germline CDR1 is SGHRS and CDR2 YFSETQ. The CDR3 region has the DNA TGCGCCAGCAGCTTGGACAGGTTCATGGGAGGAGCTTTCTTT. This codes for CASSLDRFMGGAFF. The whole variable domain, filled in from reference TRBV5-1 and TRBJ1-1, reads KAGVTQTPRYLIKTRGQQVTLSCSPISGHRSVSWYQQTPGQGLQFLFEYFSETQRNKGNFPGRFSGRQFSNSRSEMNVSTLELGDSALYLCASSLDRFMGGAFFGQGTRLTVV.

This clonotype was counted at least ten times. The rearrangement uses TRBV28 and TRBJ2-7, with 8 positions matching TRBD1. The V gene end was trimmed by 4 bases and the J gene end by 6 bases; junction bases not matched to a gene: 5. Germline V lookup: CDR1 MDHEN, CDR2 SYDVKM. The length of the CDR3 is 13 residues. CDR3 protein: CASSSRTGTEQYF. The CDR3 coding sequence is TGTGCCAGCAGTTCCAGGACAGGGACCGAGCAGTACTTC. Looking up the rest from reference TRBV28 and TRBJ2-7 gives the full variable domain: DVKVTQSSRYLVKRTGEKVFLECVQDMDHENMFWYRQDPGLGLRLIYFSYDVKMKEKGDIPEGYSVSREKKERFSLILESASTNQTSMYLCASSSRTGTEQYFGPGTRLTVT.

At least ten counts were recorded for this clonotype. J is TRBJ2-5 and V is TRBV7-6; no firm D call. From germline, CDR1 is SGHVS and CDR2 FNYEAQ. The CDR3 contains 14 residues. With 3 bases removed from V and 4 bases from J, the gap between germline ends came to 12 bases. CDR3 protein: CASSFAGQRETQYF. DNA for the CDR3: TGTGCCAGCAGCTTCGCAGGCCAACGAGAGACCCAGTACTTC.

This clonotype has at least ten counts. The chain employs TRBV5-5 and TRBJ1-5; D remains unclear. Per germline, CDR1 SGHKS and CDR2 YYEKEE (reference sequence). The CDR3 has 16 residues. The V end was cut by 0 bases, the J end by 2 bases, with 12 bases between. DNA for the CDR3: TGTGCCAGCAGCTTGGTTCCGGGTGAGGGCAATCAGCCCCAGCATTTT. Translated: CASSLVPGEGNQPQHF.

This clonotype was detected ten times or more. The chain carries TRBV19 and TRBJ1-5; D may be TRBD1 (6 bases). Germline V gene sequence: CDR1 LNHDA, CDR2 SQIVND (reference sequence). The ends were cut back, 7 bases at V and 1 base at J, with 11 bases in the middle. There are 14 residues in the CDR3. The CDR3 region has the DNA TGTGCCAGTATGGGCGGGACAAGCAATCAGCCCCAGCATTTT. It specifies CASMGGTSNQPQHF.

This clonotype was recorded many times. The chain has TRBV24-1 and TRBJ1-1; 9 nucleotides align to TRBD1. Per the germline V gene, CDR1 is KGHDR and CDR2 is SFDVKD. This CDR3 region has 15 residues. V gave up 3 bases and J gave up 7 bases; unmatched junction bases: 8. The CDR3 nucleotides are TGTGCCACCAGTGATACCCGACAGGGGGAAAATGAAGCTTTCTTT. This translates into CATSDTRQGENEAFF.

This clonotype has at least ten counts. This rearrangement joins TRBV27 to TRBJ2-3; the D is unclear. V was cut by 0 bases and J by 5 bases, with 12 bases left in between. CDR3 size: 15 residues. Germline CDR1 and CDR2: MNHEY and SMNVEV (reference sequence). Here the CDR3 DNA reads TGTGCCAGCAGTTTATCCAAAGGAAACAGAGATACGCAGTATTTT. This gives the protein CASSLSKGNRDTQYF.

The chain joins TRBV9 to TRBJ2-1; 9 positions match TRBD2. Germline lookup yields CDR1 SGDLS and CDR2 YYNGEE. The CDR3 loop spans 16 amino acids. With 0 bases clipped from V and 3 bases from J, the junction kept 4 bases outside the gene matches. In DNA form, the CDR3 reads TGTGCCAGCAGCGTAGCGGTAGCGGGAGTCTACAATGAGCAGTTCTTC. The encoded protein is CASSVAVAGVYNEQFF.

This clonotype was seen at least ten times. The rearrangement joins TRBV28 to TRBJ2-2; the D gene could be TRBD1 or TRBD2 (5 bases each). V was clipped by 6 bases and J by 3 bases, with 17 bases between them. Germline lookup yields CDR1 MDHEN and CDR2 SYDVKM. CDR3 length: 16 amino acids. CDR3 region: CASSQGRRGDTGELFF. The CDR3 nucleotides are TGTGCCAGCAGCCAAGGACGGCGAGGGGACACCGGGGAGCTGTTTTTT.

The CDR3 DNA reads as TGTGCCATACGGGGACCCGGCTCTGGGGCCAACGTCCTGACTTTC. As protein: CAIRGPGSGANVLTF. This chain links TRBV10-3 with TRBJ2-6, with D perhaps assigned TRBD1 or TRBD2 (5 bases each). Trimming removed 9 bases at V and 0 bases at J, with 12 bases between. Germline V gives CDR1 ENHRY, CDR2 SYGVKD. The CDR3 has 15 residues.

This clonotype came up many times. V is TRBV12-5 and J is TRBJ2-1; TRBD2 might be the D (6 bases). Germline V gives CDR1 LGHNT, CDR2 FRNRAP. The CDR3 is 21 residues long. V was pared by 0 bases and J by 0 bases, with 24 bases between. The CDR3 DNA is TGTGCTAGTGGTTTGGTATATTGGCCTACGAGTAGCGGCTTCTCCTACAATGAGCAGTTCTTC. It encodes CASGLVYWPTSSGFSYNEQFF.

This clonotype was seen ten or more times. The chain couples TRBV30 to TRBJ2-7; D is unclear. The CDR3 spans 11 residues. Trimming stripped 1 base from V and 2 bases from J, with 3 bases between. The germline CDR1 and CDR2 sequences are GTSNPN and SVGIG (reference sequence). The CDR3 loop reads CAWSATYEQYF. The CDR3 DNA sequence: TGTGCCTGGAGTGCCACCTACGAGCAGTACTTC.

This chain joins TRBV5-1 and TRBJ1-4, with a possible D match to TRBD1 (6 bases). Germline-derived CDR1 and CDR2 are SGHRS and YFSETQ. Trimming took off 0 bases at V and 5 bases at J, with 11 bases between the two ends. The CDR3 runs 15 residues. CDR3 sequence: CASSLGTANNEKLFF. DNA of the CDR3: TGCGCCAGCAGCTTGGGGACAGCCAACAATGAAAAACTGTTTTTT.

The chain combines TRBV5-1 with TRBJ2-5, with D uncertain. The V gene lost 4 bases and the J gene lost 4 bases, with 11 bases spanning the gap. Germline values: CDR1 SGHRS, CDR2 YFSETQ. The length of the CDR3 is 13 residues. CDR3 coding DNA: TGCGCCAGCAGCCGAAGGAGAGGAGAGACCCAGTACTTC. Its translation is CASSRRRGETQYF.

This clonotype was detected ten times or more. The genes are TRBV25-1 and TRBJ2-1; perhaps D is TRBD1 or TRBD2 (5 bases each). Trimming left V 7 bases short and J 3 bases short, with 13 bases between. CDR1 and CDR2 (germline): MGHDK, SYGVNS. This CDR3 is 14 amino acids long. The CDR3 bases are TGTGCCAGCACGGGGCAGTTAAGCTACAATGAGCAGTTCTTC. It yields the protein CASTGQLSYNEQFF.

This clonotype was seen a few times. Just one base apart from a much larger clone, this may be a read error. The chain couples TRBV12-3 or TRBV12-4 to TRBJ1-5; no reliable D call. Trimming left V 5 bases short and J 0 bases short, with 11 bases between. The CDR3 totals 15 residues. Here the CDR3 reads CASSEGDCSNQPQHF. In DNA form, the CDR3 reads TGTGCCAGCAGTGAGGGTGATTGTAGCAATCAGCCCCAGCATTTT.

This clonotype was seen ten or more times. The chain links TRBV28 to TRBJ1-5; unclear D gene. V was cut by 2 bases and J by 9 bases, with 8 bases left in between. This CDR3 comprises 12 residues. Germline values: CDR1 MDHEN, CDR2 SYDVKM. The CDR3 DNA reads TGTGCCAGCAGTTTACCTCGGGGGCCCCAGCATTTT. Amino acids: CASSLPRGPQHF.

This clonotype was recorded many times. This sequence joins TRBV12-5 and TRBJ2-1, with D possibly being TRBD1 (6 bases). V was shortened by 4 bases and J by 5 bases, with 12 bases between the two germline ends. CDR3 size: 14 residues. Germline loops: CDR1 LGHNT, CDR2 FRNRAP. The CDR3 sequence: CASGSATGNNEQFF. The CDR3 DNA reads TGTGCTAGTGGTTCGGCGACAGGAAACAATGAGCAGTTCTTC.

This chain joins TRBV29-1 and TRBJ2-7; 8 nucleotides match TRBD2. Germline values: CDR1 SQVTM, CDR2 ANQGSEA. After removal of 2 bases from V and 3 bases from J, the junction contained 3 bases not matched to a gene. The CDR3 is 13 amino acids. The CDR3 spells CSVESGGGYEQYF. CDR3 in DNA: TGCAGCGTTGAATCCGGGGGGGGCTACGAGCAGTACTTC.

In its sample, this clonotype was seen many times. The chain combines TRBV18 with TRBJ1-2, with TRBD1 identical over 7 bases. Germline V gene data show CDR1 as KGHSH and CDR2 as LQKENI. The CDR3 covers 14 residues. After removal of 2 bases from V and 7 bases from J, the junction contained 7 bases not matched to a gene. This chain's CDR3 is CASSPTRQGLGYTF. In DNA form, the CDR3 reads TGTGCCAGCTCACCAACGAGACAGGGTCTTGGCTACACCTTC.

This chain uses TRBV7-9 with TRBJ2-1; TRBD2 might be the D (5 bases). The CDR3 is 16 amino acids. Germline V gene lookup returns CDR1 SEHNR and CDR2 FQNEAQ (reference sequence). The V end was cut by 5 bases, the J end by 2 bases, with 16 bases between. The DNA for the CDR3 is TGTGCCAGCAGCATTTATCCTAGCATCGCCTACAATGAGCAGTTCTTC. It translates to CASSIYPSIAYNEQFF.

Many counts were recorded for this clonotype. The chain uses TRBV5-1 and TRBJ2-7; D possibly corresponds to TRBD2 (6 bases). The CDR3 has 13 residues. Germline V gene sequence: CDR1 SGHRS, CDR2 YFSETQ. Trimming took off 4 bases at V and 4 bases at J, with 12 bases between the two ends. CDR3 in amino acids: CASSPYSGYEQYF. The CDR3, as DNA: TGCGCCAGCAGCCCATACAGCGGGTACGAGCAGTACTTC.

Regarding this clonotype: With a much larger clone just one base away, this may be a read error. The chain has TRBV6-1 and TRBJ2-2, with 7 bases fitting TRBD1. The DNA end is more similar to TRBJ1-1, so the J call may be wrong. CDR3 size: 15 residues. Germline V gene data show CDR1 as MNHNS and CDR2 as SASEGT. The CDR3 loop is CASSEVIQGITGAFF. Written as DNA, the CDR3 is TGTGCCAGCAGTGAAGTGATACAGGGGATCACTGGAGCTTTCTTT.

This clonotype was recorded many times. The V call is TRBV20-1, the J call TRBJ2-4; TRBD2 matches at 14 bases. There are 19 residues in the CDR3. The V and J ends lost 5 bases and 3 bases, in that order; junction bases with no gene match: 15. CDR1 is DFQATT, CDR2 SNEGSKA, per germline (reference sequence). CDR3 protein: CSAGAQTSGRAGGKNIQYF. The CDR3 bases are TGCAGTGCTGGGGCTCAGACTAGCGGGAGGGCCGGGGGCAAAAACATTCAGTACTTC.

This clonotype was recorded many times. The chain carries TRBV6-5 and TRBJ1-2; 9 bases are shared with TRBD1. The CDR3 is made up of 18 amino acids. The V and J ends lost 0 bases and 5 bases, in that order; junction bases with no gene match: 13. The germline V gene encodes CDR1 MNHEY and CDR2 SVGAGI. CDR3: CASSYSLHHPDRGYGYTF. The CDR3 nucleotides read TGTGCCAGCAGTTACTCACTGCACCATCCGGACAGGGGATATGGCTACACCTTC.